The 29 T cell receptor beta chains given below trace back to one sample, sequenced in a study of shared clonotypes between healthy human individuals. Assay: immunoSEQ multiplex PCR; the TCRdb copy retains only in-frame clones and omits some. Here the sample spans fewer than 650,000 clones, roughly four fifths being singletons. Sequencing used PBMCs. All receptors come from a woman aged 40 to 50 in good health. Some clones in this sample may be carry-over from other donors' samples.

Turning to this clone: One junction end disagrees with the germline gene, perhaps due to a read error. Other DNA variants within this sample encode the same CDR3. This chain uses TRBV10-3 with TRBJ2-4, with a possible D match to TRBD1 (6 bases). CDR1 is ENHRY, CDR2 SYGVKD, per germline. This CDR3 is 15 amino acids long. CDR3 sequence: CAISETGLAKNIQYF. CDR3 in DNA: TGTGCCATCTCCGAGACAGGCCTAGCCAAAAACATCCAGTACTTC.

CDR3 amino acids: CASSLRGLDEQYF. The CDR3 nucleotides read TGTGCCAGCAGCTTGCGGGGACTAGACGAGCAGTACTTC. V usage is TRBV5-4 and J usage is TRBJ2-7, with 8 bases aligning to TRBD2. Trimming at V came to 1 base and at J to 5 bases, leaving 2 bases not matched to a gene. Germline CDR1 SGHNT, CDR2 YYREEE (reference sequence). This CDR3 comprises 13 residues.

This clone occurred once. The rearrangement links TRBV29-1 to TRBJ1-1, with D possibly being TRBD1 (5 bases). The V end lost 4 bases, the J end lost 1 base, and 13 bases lay between the germline ends. The V gene's germline CDR1 is SQVTM and CDR2 ANQGSEA. This CDR3 is 14 amino acids long. The CDR3 DNA reads as TGCAGCGTTGGACGGTCCGGGGGGAACACTGAAGCTTTCTTT. This gives the protein CSVGRSGGNTEAFF. Supplemented by reference TRBV29-1 and TRBJ1-1, the full variable domain reads SAVISQKPSRDICQRGTSLTIQCQVDSQVTMMFWYRQQPGQSLTLIATANQGSEATYESGFVIDKFPISRPNLTFSTLTVSNMSPEDSSIYLCSVGRSGGNTEAFFGQGTRLTVV.

The rearrangement links TRBV5-1 to TRBJ1-1; no clear D. Germline loops: CDR1 SGHRS, CDR2 YFSETQ. The CDR3 extends over 13 amino acids. V gave up 4 bases and J gave up 2 bases, with 9 bases separating them. CDR3 residues: CASSPGTNTEAFF. For the CDR3, the DNA is TGCGCCAGCAGCCCAGGAACAAACACTGAAGCTTTCTTT.

The gene calls are TRBV9 and TRBJ1-4, with D perhaps TRBD1 (6 bases). The CDR3 length is 14 residues. CDR1 and CDR2 from the germline V gene are SGDLS and YYNGEE. Trimming pared 3 bases from V and 2 bases from J, leaving 8 bases between. The CDR3 DNA follows: TGTGCCAGCAGCGCCACAGGGACTAATGAAAAACTGTTTTTT. Encoded protein: CASSATGTNEKLFF.

This chain uses TRBV19 with TRBJ1-5; D is possibly TRBD1 (5 bases). This CDR3 region has 13 residues. The germline gives CDR1 LNHDA, CDR2 SQIVND (reference sequence). Between the trimmed V and J ends, which lost 6 bases and 3 bases, there was a span of 9 bases. The CDR3 spells CASRDTNNQPQHF. CDR3 nucleotides: TGTGCCAGTAGGGACACAAACAATCAGCCCCAGCATTTT. Supplemented by reference TRBV19 and TRBJ1-5, the full variable domain reads DGGITQSPKYLFRKEGQNVTLSCEQNLNHDAMYWYRQDPGQGLRLIYYSQIVNDFQKGDIAEGYSVSREKKESFPLTVTSAQKNPTAFYLCASRDTNNQPQHFGDGTRLSIL.

The chain recombines TRBV30 with TRBJ1-2; D unclear. Looked up from germline, CDR1 is GTSNPN and CDR2 is SVGIG (reference sequence). The CDR3 has 13 residues. V lost 3 bases, J lost 8 bases, and 16 bases lay in between. Here the CDR3 reads CAWRVSGFWGYTF. CDR3 DNA sequence: TGTGCCTGGAGGGTTTCGGGGTTCTGGGGCTACACCTTC.

The chain joins TRBV5-1 to TRBJ2-1; the D gene could be TRBD1 or TRBD2 (6 bases each). Germline CDR1 SGHRS, CDR2 YFSETQ. CDR3 length: 15 residues. Trimming shortened V by 0 bases and J by 4 bases, and 11 bases separated the two germline ends. CDR3 in DNA: TGCGCCAGCAGCTTGGCCAGGGGACTTTACAATGAGCAGTTCTTC. Amino acid sequence: CASSLARGLYNEQFF.

As regards this clone: Relative to the germline gene, one junction end is altered; a read error may explain this. This same CDR3 is encoded by further DNA sequences in the sample. The rearrangement uses TRBV7-2 and TRBJ1-1; D remains unclear. The length of the CDR3 is 14 residues. Germline V lookup: CDR1 SGHTA, CDR2 FQGNSA. The CDR3 sequence: CASRPQNLNTEAFF. The CDR3 DNA reads as TGTGCCAGCAGACCACAGAACTTGAACACTGAAGCATTCTTT.

The rearrangement uses TRBV7-3 and TRBJ2-1; D uncertain. This CDR3 region has 13 residues. The V end was cut by 5 bases, the J end by 3 bases, with 8 bases between. CDR1 and CDR2 from the germline V gene are SGHTA and FQGTGA. CDR3 nucleotide sequence: TGTGCCAGCAGCCCGTATGGCTACAATGAGCAGTTCTTC. Amino acids: CASSPYGYNEQFF. The full variable domain, in which reference TRBV7-3 and TRBJ2-1 provide the parts outside the CDR3, is GAGVSQTPSNKVTEKGKYVELRCDPISGHTALYWYRQSLGQGPEFLIYFQGTGAADDSGLPNDRFFAVRPEGSVSTLKIQRTERGDSAVYLCASSPYGYNEQFFGPGTRLTVL.

The chain joins TRBV19 to TRBJ2-1; TRBD2 matches at 7 bases. Germline values: CDR1 LNHDA, CDR2 SQIVND (reference sequence). CDR3 length: 15 residues. V was pared by 1 base and J by 9 bases, with 9 bases of the junction left unmatched. The CDR3 sequence is CASSIASGSPSEQFF. The CDR3 DNA reads TGTGCCAGTAGTATAGCTAGCGGAAGTCCTAGTGAGCAGTTCTTC.

The rearrangement joins TRBV9 to TRBJ2-5; TRBD1 aligns across 8 bases. The germline gives CDR1 SGDLS, CDR2 YYNGEE. J gave up 1 base and V 0 bases, and 5 bases lay outside the gene matches. This CDR3 has 16 residues. The CDR3 DNA sequence: TGTGCCAGCAGCGTAGAGGAACAGGGGGGCCAAGAGACCCAGTACTTC. Translating it yields CASSVEEQGGQETQYF.

The V and J genes are TRBV5-1 and TRBJ2-5; D is tentatively TRBD1 or TRBD2 (5 bases each). Looked up from germline, CDR1 is SGHRS and CDR2 is YFSETQ. The CDR3 runs 15 residues. The V end lost 4 bases, the J end lost 4 bases, and 17 bases lay between the germline ends. For the CDR3, the DNA is TGCGCCAGCAGCCCCCTTTTCGAGAGGGGAGAGACCCAGTACTTC. Its translation is CASSPLFERGETQYF.

This clone has only a few counts. The chain links TRBV28 to TRBJ2-5; 7 bases line up with TRBD2. CDR3 size: 13 residues. Germline assignment: CDR1 MDHEN and CDR2 SYDVKM. V shed 5 bases and J 1 base; nucleotides not matched to a gene: 1. CDR3 coding DNA: TGTGCCAGCAGTCGGGGGGTCCAAGAGACCCAGTACTTC. It is translated as CASSRGVQETQYF.

This clone was picked up a small number of times. The chain is built from TRBV6-5 and TRBJ2-7, with D tentatively TRBD1 (5 bases). Trimming removed 7 bases from V and 0 bases from J, with 13 bases in between. In germline, CDR1 is MNHEY, CDR2 SVGAGI. CDR3 length: 14 amino acids. CDR3 amino acids: CASKDTYDSYEQYF. DNA for the CDR3: TGTGCCAGCAAGGACACATATGACTCCTACGAGCAGTACTTC.

As regards this clone: A much larger clone differs by one base, so this may be a read error. The chain has TRBV10-3 and TRBJ2-7; D ambiguous. The CDR3 is 15 amino acids. CDR1 and CDR2 (germline): ENHRY, SYGVKD. V lost 0 bases and J 8 bases, leaving 17 bases between the germline ends. The CDR3 nucleotides read TGTGCCATCAGTGAGTCAGGCGCTCCCGGAGTCAAGCAGTACTTC. Residues: CAISESGAPGVKQYF.

This chain links TRBV6-5 with TRBJ1-2; weak D call: TRBD1 (5 bases). V dropped 4 bases and J dropped 7 bases, with 13 bases sitting between them. There are 13 residues in the CDR3. CDR1 is MNHEY and CDR2 is SVGAGI in the germline V gene. Here the CDR3 DNA reads TGTGCCAGCAGTTCTAGGGCAGGGCTTGGCTACACCTTC. This codes for CASSSRAGLGYTF.

This chain links TRBV7-2 with TRBJ1-2; weak D call: TRBD1 (5 bases). The V end lost 5 bases, the J end lost 5 bases, and 24 bases lay between the germline ends. This CDR3 has 17 amino acids. Germline CDR1 is SGHTA and CDR2 is FQGNSA. The CDR3 nucleotides are TGTGCCAGCAGCCTAGATACCCTAGGGACTTCGTTATATGGCTACACCTTC. Protein sequence: CASSLDTLGTSLYGYTF. Looking up the rest from reference TRBV7-2 and TRBJ1-2 gives the full variable domain: GAGVSQSPSNKVTEKGKDVELRCDPISGHTALYWYRQSLGQGLEFLIYFQGNSAPDKSGLPSDRFSAERTGGSVSTLTIQRTQQEDSAVYLCASSLDTLGTSLYGYTFGSGTRLTVV.

The chain uses TRBV30 and TRBJ2-7; 12 bases align to TRBD1. The CDR3 contains 16 residues. Trimming removed 2 bases from V and 7 bases from J; junction bases left unmatched: 12. CDR1 is GTSNPN, CDR2 SVGIG, per germline (reference sequence). In nucleotides, the CDR3 is TGTGCCTGGAGTCCTTATAGGGGACAGGGGGCGAGAGAGCAGTACTTC. It translates to CAWSPYRGQGAREQYF.

The chain employs TRBV2 and TRBJ1-2; TRBD1 is a possible D gene (6 bases). Germline V CDR1 and CDR2: SNHLY, FYNNEI. CDR3 length: 15 amino acids. Trimming removed 5 bases from V and 4 bases from J, with 17 bases in between. The CDR3 bases are TGTGCCAGCAGTTTACAGGGAGGTGCATTCTATGGCTACACCTTC. This sequence encodes CASSLQGGAFYGYTF.

The CDR3 here is CASRTSGSTHEQFF. The CDR3 DNA reads TGTGCCAGCCGGACTAGCGGGAGTACGCATGAGCAGTTCTTC. V gene TRBV6-1 combines with J gene TRBJ2-1; 13 nucleotides align to TRBD2. This CDR3 spans 14 amino acids. The V segment lost 8 bases and the J segment 8 bases; nucleotides outside the gene matches: 6. Looked up from germline, CDR1 is MNHNS and CDR2 is SASEGT.

The chain couples TRBV6-1 to TRBJ2-5; no firm D call. Germline CDR1 MNHNS, CDR2 SASEGT. V was clipped by 8 bases and J by 1 base, with 14 bases between them. The CDR3 runs 14 residues. CDR3 coding DNA: TGTGCCAGCTCTTCCGTCCGGGTCCAAGAGACCCAGTACTTC. This encodes CASSSVRVQETQYF.

In the case of this clone: It is likely a read error: a sequence one base away is far more abundant. V and J are TRBV23-1 and TRBJ2-7; 7 bases are a match to TRBD2. TRBV23-1 is assigned to the ORF class and has an uncertain function. The CDR3 covers 15 residues. With V trimmed by 6 bases and J by 3 bases, 11 bases remained unmatched. This CDR3 reads CASSLAVTSSYEQYF. The CDR3 region has the DNA TGCGCCAGCAGCTTAGCAGTGACTAGCAGCTACGAGCAGTACTTC.

This chain links TRBV27 with TRBJ2-5; maybe TRBD2 (6 bases). Trimming shortened V by 8 bases and J by 1 base, and 11 bases separated the two germline ends. Per the germline V gene, CDR1 is MNHEY and CDR2 is SMNVEV (reference sequence). The CDR3 has 13 amino acids. CDR3 region: CASRGLLQETQYF. In DNA, the CDR3 is TGTGCCAGCCGGGGACTTCTCCAAGAGACCCAGTACTTC.

The chain uses TRBV5-6 and TRBJ2-7; 7 nucleotides align to TRBD1. Looked up from germline, CDR1 is SGHDT and CDR2 is YYEEEE. J was trimmed by 0 bases and V by 4 bases; bases with no gene match: 7. The CDR3 totals 15 residues. The CDR3 reads CASSNRDRNSYEQYF. The CDR3, as DNA: TGTGCCAGCAGCAATAGGGACAGAAACTCCTACGAGCAGTACTTC. Together with reference TRBV5-6 and TRBJ2-7, the CDR3 gives the full variable domain: DAGVTQSPTHLIKTRGQQVTLRCSPKSGHDTVSWYQQALGQGPQFIFQYYEEEERQRGNFPDRFSGHQFPNYSSELNVNALLLGDSALYLCASSNRDRNSYEQYFGPGTRLTVT.

Notes on this clone: The sample holds other DNA sequences that translate to the same CDR3. The rearrangement links TRBV7-3 to TRBJ1-1; D gene ambiguous. The V and J ends lost 5 bases and 1 base respectively, with 8 bases between them. Germline CDR1 SGHTA, CDR2 FQGTGA. This CDR3 contains 13 residues. CDR3 region: CASSLTPNTEAFF. The CDR3 DNA follows: TGTGCCAGCAGCCTCACACCGAACACTGAAGCTTTCTTT.

The V gene is TRBV7-9, the J gene TRBJ2-1, with 12 nucleotides matching TRBD2. The CDR3 consists of 15 residues. Germline V gene sequence: CDR1 SEHNR, CDR2 FQNEAQ (reference sequence). After removal of 5 bases from V and 9 bases from J, the junction contained 8 bases not matched to a gene. CDR3 bases: TGTGCCAGCAGCCCGACTAGCGGGAGTGTAGCTGAGCAGTTCTTC. Translated: CASSPTSGSVAEQFF.

The chain has TRBV28 and TRBJ2-7; TRBD2 aligns across 9 bases. Trimming at V came to 7 bases and at J to 1 base, leaving 5 bases not matched to a gene. Germline lookup yields CDR1 MDHEN and CDR2 SYDVKM. The length of the CDR3 is 14 residues. CDR3 region: CASKGAGGSYEQYF. The DNA for the CDR3 is TGTGCCAGCAAGGGGGCGGGAGGGTCCTACGAGCAGTACTTC.

This clone came up a few times. The rearrangement links TRBV4-3 to TRBJ2-7; maybe TRBD2 (6 bases). V was clipped by 0 bases and J by 6 bases, with 12 bases between them. Germline CDR1 reads LGHNA; CDR2 reads YSLEER. The CDR3 covers 14 residues. CDR3 loop: CASSQDLVGGEQYF. The DNA of the CDR3 is TGCGCCAGCAGCCAAGATCTCGTGGGGGGCGAGCAGTACTTC.